This T cell receptor beta chain derives from a study of blood T cell repertoires in COVID-19. The CDR3 sequence is 18 residues long. Germline CDR1 MNHNS, CDR2 SASEGT. Germline trimming cut 0 bases from V and 9 bases from J; bases unmatched to any gene: 13. Sequencing used immunoSEQ multiplex PCR; TCRdb keeps in-frame clones, though not all of them. Of roughly 140,000 clones listed, around 85% were seen once; the top ten hold more than 5%. The chain is built from TRBV6-1 and TRBJ1-6; 8 bases line up with TRBD1. The sequence was collected from a woman between 40 and 50 years old who had recovered from COVID-19. Sequencing was performed on PBMCs or T cells enriched from blood (not recorded which). CDR3 residues: CASSEAHQSRTGTSPLHF. For the CDR3, the DNA is TGTGCCAGCAGTGAAGCCCATCAAAGTCGGACAGGGACTTCACCCCTCCACTTT.